The subject of this entry is one TCR beta chain. Its antigen is still unknown. A read error may produce the germline difference seen at one junction end. The CDR3 spans 12 residues. Germline V gene lookup returns CDR1 SGHTA and CDR2 FQGNSA. Researchers made TCR beta libraries by using iRepertoire HTBI primers and running Arm-PCR on CDR3 regions. TCRdb fed the multiplex PCR reads into MiXCR, producing one record per CDR3 protein. This sample has around 340,000 distinct CDR3 sequences, with 15% to 20% found just once. The data were obtained in a study of regulatory T cells in long-lasting Graves disease. Study-wide points: Persistent patients had a count of shared public clonotypes (approximately 2,700) that exceeded that of new patients (about 970). Persistent Graves' cases showed lower TCR diversity than newly diagnosed cases.

The time point here: persistent/refractory GD, antithyroid drugs over 5 years with positive TRAb. The TCR library was prepared using RNA isolated from PBMCs. This specimen consisted of peripheral blood mononuclear cells (PBMCs), obtained when the disease was refractory, from a patient treated with antithyroid drugs. This sequence was found in a female donor with Graves disease. J is TRBJ1-2 and V is TRBV7-2, with D perhaps TRBD1 (5 bases). DNA for the CDR3: TGTGCCAGCAGCTTAGCCCCGGGACCGGCGAGCTTC. This encodes CASSLAPGPASF.